This T cell receptor (beta chain) was profiled in a study of blood T cell repertoires in COVID-19. Study details: Donors in the United States, Italy and Spain gave samples during acute or convalescent COVID-19.

Some clones are missing from TCRdb's copy, which holds only in-frame ones; the method was immunoSEQ multiplex PCR. Among hundreds of thousands of clones, 88% were seen once, and the ten largest hold 0.7%. The germline CDR1 and CDR2 sequences are SEHNR and FQNEAQ (reference sequence). This CDR3 is 15 amino acids long. With 0 bases removed from V and 4 bases from J, the gap between germline ends came to 12 bases. This clone was counted ten times or more. This receptor was identified in a human donor in a cohort sampled during active COVID-19. Material for sequencing was peripheral blood. This sequence joins TRBV7-9 and TRBJ1-2, with TRBD1 as a possible D gene (6 bases). This CDR3 reads CASSLAHREFYGYTF. In nucleotides, the CDR3 is TGTGCCAGCAGCTTAGCTCACAGGGAGTTCTATGGCTACACCTTC. Complete variable domain (other parts from reference TRBV7-9 and TRBJ1-2): DTGVSQNPRHKITKRGQNVTFRCDPISEHNRLYWYRQTLGQGPEFLTYFQNEAQLEKSRLLSDRFSAERPKGSFSTLEIQRTEQGDSAMYLCASSLAHREFYGYTFGSGTRLTVV.